The 10 T cell receptor beta chains listed next were all sequenced from one sample in a study of identical twins. TCRdb reprocessed the 5' RACE reads with MiXCR, giving one entry per CDR3 protein. Of some 1,700,000 distinct CDR3 sequences in the sample, 32% are singletons; the top ten hold approximately 0.29%. The specimen sequenced was cord blood. The receptors shown here come from a newborn girl in good health.

The chain employs TRBV18 and TRBJ1-5; 8 bases are a match to TRBD1. Trimming removed 1 base from V and 5 bases from J; junction bases left unmatched: 10. Looked up from germline, CDR1 is KGHSH and CDR2 is LQKENI. CDR3 size: 17 residues. As DNA, the CDR3 is TGTGCCAGCTCACCACGCACAGCCAGGGGGCTCGATCAGCCCCAGCATTTT. Amino acid sequence: CASSPRTARGLDQPQHF.

The V and J genes are TRBV10-3 and TRBJ1-1, with 8 bases aligning to TRBD1. CDR1 is ENHRY, CDR2 SYGVKD, per germline. Losses at the gene ends were 8 bases for V and 6 bases for J; bases not matched to a gene: 8. The CDR3 has 13 amino acids. The CDR3 sequence is CAIRTGIRPEAFF. The CDR3 nucleotides read TGTGCCATCCGGACAGGGATCCGTCCTGAAGCTTTCTTT.

This clonotype was observed a few times. The rearrangement links TRBV7-2 to TRBJ2-1; 8 bases line up with TRBD1. Germline CDR1 SGHTA, CDR2 FQGNSA. The CDR3 runs to 16 residues. Trimming removed 6 bases from V and 10 bases from J; junction bases left unmatched: 17. The CDR3 nucleotides are TGTGCCAGCAGGCTTACGCGCGGGCAGGGGGCGGGAGAGCAGTTCTTC. Encoded protein: CASRLTRGQGAGEQFF.

This clonotype has ten or more counts. This chain uses TRBV20-1 with TRBJ2-5, with TRBD2 matching over 11 bases. The length of the CDR3 is 14 residues. The germline V gene has CDR1 DFQATT and CDR2 SNEGSKA (reference sequence). Trimming at V came to 5 bases and at J to 1 base, leaving 3 bases not matched to a gene. The CDR3 DNA sequence: TGCAGTGCTCCGGGACTAGCGGTCCAAGAGACCCAGTACTTC. Its protein product is CSAPGLAVQETQYF.

The genes are TRBV2 and TRBJ1-6, with D possibly being TRBD1 (6 bases). The V end lost 6 bases, the J end lost 10 bases, and 16 bases lay between the germline ends. CDR1 and CDR2 from the germline V gene are SNHLY and FYNNEI. CDR3 length: 14 residues. As DNA, the CDR3 is TGTGCCAGCAGCAGGGACAAAAAAGGATCACCCCTCCACTTT. As protein: CASSRDKKGSPLHF.

Only a few counts were recorded for this clonotype. The V gene is TRBV27, the J gene TRBJ2-7; 7 nucleotides agree with TRBD2. The CDR3 loop spans 15 amino acids. The J segment lost 2 bases and the V segment lost 2 bases, leaving 6 bases of the junction unmatched. Per the germline V gene, CDR1 is MNHEY and CDR2 is SMNVEV (reference sequence). CDR3: CASSLRQGGTYEQYF. DNA for the CDR3: TGTGCCAGCAGTTTACGGCAGGGAGGGACCTACGAGCAGTACTTC.

This clonotype showed up just a few times. The chain employs TRBV12-3 or TRBV12-4 and TRBJ2-5, with 11 bases identical to TRBD2. V lost 6 bases to trimming and J lost 5 bases; unmatched junction nucleotides: 8. The CDR3 has 15 residues. The CDR3, as DNA: TGTGCCAGCAGGCTCACTAGCGGGAGTGGGGAGACCCAGTACTTC. Its protein product is CASRLTSGSGETQYF.

The chain combines TRBV10-3 with TRBJ2-7, with a tentative D call TRBD1 (6 bases). Germline V gene data show CDR1 as ENHRY and CDR2 as SYGVKD. V lost 3 bases and J 7 bases, leaving 13 bases between the germline ends. The CDR3 is made up of 13 amino acids. Written as DNA, the CDR3 is TGTGCCATCAGTGACAAGGGGGTCGATGAGCAGTACTTC. Translating it yields CAISDKGVDEQYF.

This chain links TRBV7-9 with TRBJ2-7; D gene ambiguous. Deletions cut 1 base from V and 8 bases from J, with 15 bases between. The CDR3 runs 14 residues. The germline gives CDR1 SEHNR, CDR2 FQNEAQ (reference sequence). CDR3 sequence: CASSLVAAYNKQYF. The CDR3 DNA sequence: TGTGCCAGCAGCTTAGTTGCAGCTTACAATAAGCAGTACTTC.

V and J are TRBV18 and TRBJ2-1; TRBD1 agrees at 10 bases. J lost 5 bases, V lost 4 bases, and 8 bases had no gene match. Germline-derived CDR1 and CDR2 are KGHSH and LQKENI. The CDR3 is 16 amino acids. The CDR3 is CASSRRGQGLNNEQFF. CDR3 DNA sequence: TGTGCCAGCTCACGCCGGGGACAGGGGTTGAACAATGAGCAGTTCTTC.